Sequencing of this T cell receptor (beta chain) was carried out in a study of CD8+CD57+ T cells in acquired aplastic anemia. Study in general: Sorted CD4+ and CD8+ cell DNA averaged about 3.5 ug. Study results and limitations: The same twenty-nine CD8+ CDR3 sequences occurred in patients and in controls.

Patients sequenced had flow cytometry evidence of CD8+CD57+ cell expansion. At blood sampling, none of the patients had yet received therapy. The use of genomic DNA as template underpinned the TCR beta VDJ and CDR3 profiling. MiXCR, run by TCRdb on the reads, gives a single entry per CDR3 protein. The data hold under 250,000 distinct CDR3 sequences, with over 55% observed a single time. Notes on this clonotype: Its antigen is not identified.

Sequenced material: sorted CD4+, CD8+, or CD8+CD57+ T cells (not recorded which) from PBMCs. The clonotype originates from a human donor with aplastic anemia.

CDR3 residues: CATSGRLAGGEETQYF. CDR3 DNA sequence: TGTGCCACCAGCGGCCGACTAGCGGGGGGGGAAGAGACCCAGTACTTC. The V and J genes are TRBV15 and TRBJ2-5, with 14 bases matching TRBD2. Per the germline V gene, CDR1 is LNHNV and CDR2 is YYDKDF (reference sequence). This CDR3 region has 16 residues. V lost 5 bases and J lost 3; bases outside the gene matches: 5.